The clone carrying this T cell receptor beta chain was seen a few times. The record originates from a study of CD8 T cells in ankylosing spondylitis. TCRdb processed the 5' RACE reads anew with MiXCR; each CDR3 protein has one entry. The sample carries 200,000 to 250,000 distinct CDR3 sequences, roughly 26% recorded once. The germline V gene encodes CDR1 KGHSH and CDR2 LQKENI. The CDR3 covers 16 residues. J gave up 6 bases and V 2 bases, and 4 bases lay outside the gene matches. The specimen was blood, either unsorted or a sorted T cell fraction (not recorded which). This clonotype was obtained from a male donor with ankylosing spondylitis or in good health (not recorded which). The chain links TRBV18 to TRBJ2-2, with TRBD1 identical over 12 bases. CDR3 coding DNA: TGTGCCAGCTCACCATCGGGACAGGGGGCGTCCGGGGAGCTGTTTTTT. This sequence encodes CASSPSGQGASGELFF.